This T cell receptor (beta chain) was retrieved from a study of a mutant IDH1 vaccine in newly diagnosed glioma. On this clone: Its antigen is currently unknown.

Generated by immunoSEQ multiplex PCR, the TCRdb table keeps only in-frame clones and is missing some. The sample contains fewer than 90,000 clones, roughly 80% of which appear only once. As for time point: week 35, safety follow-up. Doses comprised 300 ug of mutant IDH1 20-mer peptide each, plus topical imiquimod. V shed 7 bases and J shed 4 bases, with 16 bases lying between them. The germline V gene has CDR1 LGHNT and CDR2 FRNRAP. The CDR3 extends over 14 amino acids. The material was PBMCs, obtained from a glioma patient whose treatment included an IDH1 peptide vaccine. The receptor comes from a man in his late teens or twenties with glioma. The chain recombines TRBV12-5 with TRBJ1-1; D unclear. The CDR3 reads CASARGERRTEAFF. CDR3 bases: TGTGCTAGTGCCCGGGGAGAACGCCGCACTGAAGCTTTCTTT.